This T cell receptor beta chain was observed in a study of T cell responses to AZD1222 COVID-19 vaccine. To note about this clone: The antigen is undetermined.

Findings of the study overall: Seropositivity was recorded at baseline in only a handful of AZD1222 recipients. There were mostly white British donors and more females than males, and clonal diversity was possibly underestimated. Spike was spanned by vaccine-associated CD4 TCRs, with dominance at 160-218 and 743-854.

Measured with immunoSEQ multiplex PCR; TCRdb has only the in-frame clones, and not every one. The sample holds 150,000 or so clones, approximately 89% seen once. Germline-derived CDR1 and CDR2 are MNHEY and SMNVEV (reference sequence). Trimming shortened V by 4 bases and J by 0 bases, and 9 bases separated the two germline ends. There are 14 residues in the CDR3. Material: peripheral blood, obtained on day 0 of AZD1222 vaccination. The rearrangement joins TRBV27 to TRBJ1-2; D call uncertain. The clonotype was recovered from an adult in good health. In DNA form, the CDR3 reads TGTGCCAGCAGTTCCCTTGGAACTAACTATGGCTACACCTTC. It is translated as CASSSLGTNYGYTF.